The 14 T cell receptor beta chains listed next were all sequenced from one sample in a study of blood T cells in healthy people across ages. It was with a sample-barcoded 5' primer and a J-beta primer mix that a second PCR of roughly 6 to 12 cycles was run. MiXCR was run by TCRdb on the 5' RACE reads, yielding one entry per CDR3 protein. The table records about 590,000 distinct CDR3 sequences, around 31% of them present only once. The sample consisted of blood. Receptors were obtained from a woman over 75 in good health.

This clonotype has ten or more counts. The chain uses TRBV7-2 and TRBJ2-2; 15 bases line up with TRBD2. In germline, CDR1 is SGHTA, CDR2 FQGNSA. This CDR3 is 18 amino acids long. With V trimmed by 5 bases and J by 6 bases, 10 bases remained unmatched. As DNA, the CDR3 is TGTGCCAGCAGCCCTAGGACTAGCGGGGGGGCCTCCGCCGGGGAGCTGTTTTTT. Its protein product is CASSPRTSGGASAGELFF.

In its sample, this clonotype was seen many times. This chain links TRBV6-5 with TRBJ1-2; 9 nucleotides match TRBD1. Per germline, CDR1 MNHEY and CDR2 SVGAGI. This CDR3 is 15 amino acids long. Losses at the gene ends were 0 bases for V and 8 bases for J; bases not matched to a gene: 7. The CDR3 nucleotides are TGTGCCAGCAGTTACTCGTTCGGGACAGGGTTCGGCTACACCTTC. Translating gives CASSYSFGTGFGYTF.

This clonotype has ten or more counts. The J gene is TRBJ2-7, the V gene TRBV29-1; 9 positions match TRBD1. The J segment lost 3 bases and the V segment lost 1 base, leaving 7 bases of the junction unmatched. Germline assignment: CDR1 SQVTM and CDR2 ANQGSEA. The CDR3 is 15 amino acids. The CDR3 DNA reads as TGCAGCGTTGAAGGGGGCTGGGGACAGGGCTACGAGCAGTACTTC. Translation: CSVEGGWGQGYEQYF.

This clonotype has more than one count but fewer than ten. The genes are TRBV6-5 and TRBJ1-2; D is perhaps TRBD1 (5 bases). The CDR3 totals 15 residues. V lost 8 bases and J lost 2, with 18 bases in between. Germline assignment: CDR1 MNHEY and CDR2 SVGAGI. As DNA, the CDR3 is TGTGCCAGCGGTCGGGGCAGGGCCCAAAACTATGGCTACACCTTC. Protein product: CASGRGRAQNYGYTF.

J is TRBJ1-1 and V is TRBV6-1; 7 nucleotides match TRBD1. The CDR3 has 13 residues. Germline CDR1 is MNHNS and CDR2 is SASEGT. Trimming removed 11 bases from V and 0 bases from J; junction bases left unmatched: 6. The CDR3 loop reads CAARGQLNTEAFF. The CDR3 bases are TGTGCCGCCCGGGGACAGCTGAACACTGAAGCTTTCTTT.

This clonotype was observed many times. A much larger clone lies a single base off, so this may be a read error. The CDR3 nucleotides are TGCAGCGTTGGAGGACAGTCCTATGGCTACACCTTC. Translation gives CSVGGQSYGYTF. This sequence joins TRBV29-1 and TRBJ1-2; the D gene is possibly TRBD1 (6 bases). From germline, CDR1 is SQVTM and CDR2 ANQGSEA. Trimming removed 4 bases from V and 4 bases from J, with 10 bases in between. CDR3 length: 12 residues.

In its sample, this clonotype was seen many times. The gene calls are TRBV20-1 and TRBJ2-1; 8 bases align to TRBD2. The CDR3 contains 15 residues. J lost 3 bases, V lost 2 bases, and 6 bases had no gene match. CDR1 and CDR2 (germline): DFQATT, SNEGSKA (reference sequence). The CDR3 sequence is CSARRGAGVYNEQFF. CDR3 DNA: TGCAGTGCTAGAAGGGGAGCGGGGGTCTACAATGAGCAGTTCTTC.

This clonotype came up a few times. The gene calls are TRBV7-9 and TRBJ1-1, with D maybe TRBD1 (6 bases). The germline CDR1 and CDR2 sequences are SEHNR and FQNEAQ (reference sequence). This CDR3 region has 15 residues. V was shortened by 3 bases and J by 6 bases, with 17 bases between the two germline ends. The CDR3 bases are TGTGCCAGCAGCTTTACAGGGACCAGGGCCCCTGAAGCTTTCTTT. This gives the protein CASSFTGTRAPEAFF.

There are many counts of this clonotype. The chain uses TRBV6-2 or TRBV6-3 and TRBJ2-2, with 8 positions matching TRBD1. V trimming: 5 bases; J trimming: 6 bases; junction bases outside the gene matches: 2. CDR3 length equals 13 residues. CDR1 is MNHEY and CDR2 is SVGEGT in the germline V gene. Written as DNA, the CDR3 is TGTGCCAGCAGTCCGGGACAGGCCGGGGAGCTGTTTTTT. Translating it yields CASSPGQAGELFF.

V gene TRBV10-2 combines with J gene TRBJ1-2; D might be TRBD1 (5 bases). Germline CDR1 reads WSHSY; CDR2 reads SAAADI. CDR3 length equals 15 residues. Trimming shortened V by 2 bases and J by 4 bases, and 14 bases separated the two germline ends. This chain's CDR3 is CASSELASQGYGYTF. The DNA of the CDR3 is TGCGCCAGCAGTGAGCTCGCGTCTCAGGGCTATGGCTACACCTTC.

This clonotype was recorded at least ten times. This chain connects TRBV7-3 to TRBJ2-1, with TRBD1 as a possible D gene (5 bases). Deletions cut 0 bases from V and 8 bases from J, with 17 bases between. This CDR3 contains 16 residues. Germline V gene data show CDR1 as SGHTA and CDR2 as FQGTGA. The CDR3 bases are TGTGCCAGCAGCTTAACGGGGCTACGACGGCCCGATGAGCAGTTCTTC. Translated: CASSLTGLRRPDEQFF.

The chain links TRBV12-3 or TRBV12-4 to TRBJ1-1, with TRBD1 matching over 9 bases. The junction had 11 bases not matched to a gene; V was cut back by 8 bases and J by 4 bases. The CDR3 is 15 residues long. The CDR3 coding sequence is TGTGCCAGCGAGCCCACGACAGGGGGTATCACTGAAGCTTTCTTT. Translation gives CASEPTTGGITEAFF.

The rearrangement links TRBV5-1 to TRBJ2-1; D is possibly TRBD2 (6 bases). Trimming cost V 3 bases and J 1 base, with 14 bases left between them. The CDR3 contains 16 residues. Germline assignment: CDR1 SGHRS and CDR2 YFSETQ. CDR3 amino acids: CASSSGGPSSYNEQFF. The CDR3 DNA reads as TGCGCCAGCAGCTCCGGAGGGCCTAGTTCCTACAATGAGCAGTTCTTC.

The chain couples TRBV20-1 to TRBJ1-3; 9 nucleotides agree with TRBD1. CDR1 DFQATT and CDR2 SNEGSKA come from the germline V gene (reference sequence). V was pared by 3 bases and J by 10 bases, with 7 bases of the junction left unmatched. The CDR3 is 13 residues long. The CDR3 DNA follows: TGCAGTGCTAGCGACGGGACAGGGTCGACCATATATTTT. Its translation: CSASDGTGSTIYF.